A selection of T cell receptor beta chains follows, all from one sample in a study of T cell responses to AZD1222 COVID-19 vaccine. The repertoire was sequenced with immunoSEQ multiplex PCR; TCRdb's copy has only in-frame clones and lacks some. The sample carries some 140,000 clones, 90% to 95% recorded once. The sample was peripheral blood, taken on day 0 of AZD1222 vaccination. These receptor sequences come from an adult in good health. Each CDR3 is given with its conserved first and last residue. A D gene is named only where the DNA matches it firmly. Expanded clones are given a class, and other clones once, few, many or no size at all.

cdr3_aa cdr3_nt clone_size j_call d_call cdr3_length v_call
CASSSAYRLAGGGNEQFF TGTGCCAGCAGCTCCGCATACCGACTAGCGGGAGGTGGGAATGAGCAGTTCTTC NA TRBJ2-1 TRBD2 18 TRBV7-3
CASSPGTSDGEQYF TGTGCCAGCTCTCCCGGGACTAGCGACGGCGAGCAGTACTTC few TRBJ2-7 TRBD2 14 TRBV18
CASSIRVAGNTIYF TGTGCCAGCAGTATCAGGGTAGCTGGAAACACCATATATTTT NA TRBJ1-3 NA 14 TRBV28
CSVGLDTIYF TGCAGCGTGGGTCTGGACACCATATATTTT NA TRBJ1-3 NA 10 TRBV29-1
CASSPGTYSNQPQHF TGTGCCAGCAGCCCCGGGACATATAGCAATCAGCCCCAGCATTTT NA TRBJ1-5 NA 15 TRBV7-6
CASSLLGQGEETQYF TGTGCCAGCAGTTTACTCGGACAGGGGGAAGAGACCCAGTACTTC once TRBJ2-5 TRBD1 15 TRBV27
CASSEREVGNTIYF TGTGCCAGCAGTGAACGGGAGGTGGGAAACACCATATATTTT NA TRBJ1-3 NA 14 TRBV2
CASSLKLAGELFF TGTGCCAGCAGCTTAAAGTTGGCGGGGGAGCTGTTTTTT NA TRBJ2-2 NA 13 TRBV11-3
CASSLYFGEQFF TGTGCCAGCAGTTTATATTTCGGTGAGCAGTTCTTC NA TRBJ2-1 NA 12 TRBV27
CASRVRGQGGEKLFF TGTGCCAGCAGGGTCAGGGGGCAAGGAGGAGAAAAACTGTTTTTT once TRBJ1-4 TRBD1 15 TRBV27
CATRGTSGTQYNEQFF TGTGCCACCAGGGGGACTAGCGGGACTCAGTACAATGAGCAGTTCTTC NA TRBJ2-1 TRBD2 16 TRBV24-1
CASGTGTVNTEAFF TGTGCTAGTGGGACCGGGACAGTGAACACTGAAGCTTTCTTT NA TRBJ1-1 TRBD1 14 TRBV12-5
CASSQDTSGGYNEQFF TGCGCCAGCAGCCAGGACACTAGCGGGGGGTACAATGAGCAGTTCTTC NA TRBJ2-1 TRBD2 16 TRBV4-3
CASSPQTVGTEAFF TGTGCCAGCTCACCCCAGACGGTGGGCACTGAAGCTTTCTTT NA TRBJ1-1 NA 14 TRBV18
CASSINRVYNSPLHF TGTGCCAGCAGTATAAACAGGGTTTATAATTCACCCCTCCACTTT once TRBJ1-6 NA 15 TRBV28
CASSVRGAAEKLFF TGCGCCAGCAGTGTTAGGGGGGCGGCTGAAAAACTGTTTTTT NA TRBJ1-4 NA 14 TRBV10-1
CASKDIGTYGYTF TGTGCCAGCAAAGACATAGGGACTTATGGCTACACCTTC NA TRBJ1-2 NA 13 TRBV6-5
CASSRTGARVSYTGELFF TGTGCCAGCAGTAGGACAGGGGCCCGTGTTAGTTACACCGGGGAGCTGTTTTTT NA TRBJ2-2 TRBD1 18 TRBV6-2/TRBV6-3
CATSMDRGKDEQFF TGTGCCACCAGCATGGACAGGGGTAAGGATGAGCAGTTCTTC NA TRBJ2-1 TRBD1 14 TRBV15
CASSFIAGVDGYTF TGCGCCAGCAGCTTCATCGCAGGGGTAGATGGCTACACCTTC once TRBJ1-2 NA 14 TRBV5-1
CASSHQRGGIYEQYF TGTGCCAGCAGCCATCAGCGGGGGGGCATCTACGAGCAGTACTTC NA TRBJ2-7 TRBD2 15 TRBV7-2
CASSSGSGSTDTQYF TGTGCCAGCAGCTCCGGGAGCGGAAGCACAGATACGCAGTATTTT NA TRBJ2-3 NA 15 TRBV7-3